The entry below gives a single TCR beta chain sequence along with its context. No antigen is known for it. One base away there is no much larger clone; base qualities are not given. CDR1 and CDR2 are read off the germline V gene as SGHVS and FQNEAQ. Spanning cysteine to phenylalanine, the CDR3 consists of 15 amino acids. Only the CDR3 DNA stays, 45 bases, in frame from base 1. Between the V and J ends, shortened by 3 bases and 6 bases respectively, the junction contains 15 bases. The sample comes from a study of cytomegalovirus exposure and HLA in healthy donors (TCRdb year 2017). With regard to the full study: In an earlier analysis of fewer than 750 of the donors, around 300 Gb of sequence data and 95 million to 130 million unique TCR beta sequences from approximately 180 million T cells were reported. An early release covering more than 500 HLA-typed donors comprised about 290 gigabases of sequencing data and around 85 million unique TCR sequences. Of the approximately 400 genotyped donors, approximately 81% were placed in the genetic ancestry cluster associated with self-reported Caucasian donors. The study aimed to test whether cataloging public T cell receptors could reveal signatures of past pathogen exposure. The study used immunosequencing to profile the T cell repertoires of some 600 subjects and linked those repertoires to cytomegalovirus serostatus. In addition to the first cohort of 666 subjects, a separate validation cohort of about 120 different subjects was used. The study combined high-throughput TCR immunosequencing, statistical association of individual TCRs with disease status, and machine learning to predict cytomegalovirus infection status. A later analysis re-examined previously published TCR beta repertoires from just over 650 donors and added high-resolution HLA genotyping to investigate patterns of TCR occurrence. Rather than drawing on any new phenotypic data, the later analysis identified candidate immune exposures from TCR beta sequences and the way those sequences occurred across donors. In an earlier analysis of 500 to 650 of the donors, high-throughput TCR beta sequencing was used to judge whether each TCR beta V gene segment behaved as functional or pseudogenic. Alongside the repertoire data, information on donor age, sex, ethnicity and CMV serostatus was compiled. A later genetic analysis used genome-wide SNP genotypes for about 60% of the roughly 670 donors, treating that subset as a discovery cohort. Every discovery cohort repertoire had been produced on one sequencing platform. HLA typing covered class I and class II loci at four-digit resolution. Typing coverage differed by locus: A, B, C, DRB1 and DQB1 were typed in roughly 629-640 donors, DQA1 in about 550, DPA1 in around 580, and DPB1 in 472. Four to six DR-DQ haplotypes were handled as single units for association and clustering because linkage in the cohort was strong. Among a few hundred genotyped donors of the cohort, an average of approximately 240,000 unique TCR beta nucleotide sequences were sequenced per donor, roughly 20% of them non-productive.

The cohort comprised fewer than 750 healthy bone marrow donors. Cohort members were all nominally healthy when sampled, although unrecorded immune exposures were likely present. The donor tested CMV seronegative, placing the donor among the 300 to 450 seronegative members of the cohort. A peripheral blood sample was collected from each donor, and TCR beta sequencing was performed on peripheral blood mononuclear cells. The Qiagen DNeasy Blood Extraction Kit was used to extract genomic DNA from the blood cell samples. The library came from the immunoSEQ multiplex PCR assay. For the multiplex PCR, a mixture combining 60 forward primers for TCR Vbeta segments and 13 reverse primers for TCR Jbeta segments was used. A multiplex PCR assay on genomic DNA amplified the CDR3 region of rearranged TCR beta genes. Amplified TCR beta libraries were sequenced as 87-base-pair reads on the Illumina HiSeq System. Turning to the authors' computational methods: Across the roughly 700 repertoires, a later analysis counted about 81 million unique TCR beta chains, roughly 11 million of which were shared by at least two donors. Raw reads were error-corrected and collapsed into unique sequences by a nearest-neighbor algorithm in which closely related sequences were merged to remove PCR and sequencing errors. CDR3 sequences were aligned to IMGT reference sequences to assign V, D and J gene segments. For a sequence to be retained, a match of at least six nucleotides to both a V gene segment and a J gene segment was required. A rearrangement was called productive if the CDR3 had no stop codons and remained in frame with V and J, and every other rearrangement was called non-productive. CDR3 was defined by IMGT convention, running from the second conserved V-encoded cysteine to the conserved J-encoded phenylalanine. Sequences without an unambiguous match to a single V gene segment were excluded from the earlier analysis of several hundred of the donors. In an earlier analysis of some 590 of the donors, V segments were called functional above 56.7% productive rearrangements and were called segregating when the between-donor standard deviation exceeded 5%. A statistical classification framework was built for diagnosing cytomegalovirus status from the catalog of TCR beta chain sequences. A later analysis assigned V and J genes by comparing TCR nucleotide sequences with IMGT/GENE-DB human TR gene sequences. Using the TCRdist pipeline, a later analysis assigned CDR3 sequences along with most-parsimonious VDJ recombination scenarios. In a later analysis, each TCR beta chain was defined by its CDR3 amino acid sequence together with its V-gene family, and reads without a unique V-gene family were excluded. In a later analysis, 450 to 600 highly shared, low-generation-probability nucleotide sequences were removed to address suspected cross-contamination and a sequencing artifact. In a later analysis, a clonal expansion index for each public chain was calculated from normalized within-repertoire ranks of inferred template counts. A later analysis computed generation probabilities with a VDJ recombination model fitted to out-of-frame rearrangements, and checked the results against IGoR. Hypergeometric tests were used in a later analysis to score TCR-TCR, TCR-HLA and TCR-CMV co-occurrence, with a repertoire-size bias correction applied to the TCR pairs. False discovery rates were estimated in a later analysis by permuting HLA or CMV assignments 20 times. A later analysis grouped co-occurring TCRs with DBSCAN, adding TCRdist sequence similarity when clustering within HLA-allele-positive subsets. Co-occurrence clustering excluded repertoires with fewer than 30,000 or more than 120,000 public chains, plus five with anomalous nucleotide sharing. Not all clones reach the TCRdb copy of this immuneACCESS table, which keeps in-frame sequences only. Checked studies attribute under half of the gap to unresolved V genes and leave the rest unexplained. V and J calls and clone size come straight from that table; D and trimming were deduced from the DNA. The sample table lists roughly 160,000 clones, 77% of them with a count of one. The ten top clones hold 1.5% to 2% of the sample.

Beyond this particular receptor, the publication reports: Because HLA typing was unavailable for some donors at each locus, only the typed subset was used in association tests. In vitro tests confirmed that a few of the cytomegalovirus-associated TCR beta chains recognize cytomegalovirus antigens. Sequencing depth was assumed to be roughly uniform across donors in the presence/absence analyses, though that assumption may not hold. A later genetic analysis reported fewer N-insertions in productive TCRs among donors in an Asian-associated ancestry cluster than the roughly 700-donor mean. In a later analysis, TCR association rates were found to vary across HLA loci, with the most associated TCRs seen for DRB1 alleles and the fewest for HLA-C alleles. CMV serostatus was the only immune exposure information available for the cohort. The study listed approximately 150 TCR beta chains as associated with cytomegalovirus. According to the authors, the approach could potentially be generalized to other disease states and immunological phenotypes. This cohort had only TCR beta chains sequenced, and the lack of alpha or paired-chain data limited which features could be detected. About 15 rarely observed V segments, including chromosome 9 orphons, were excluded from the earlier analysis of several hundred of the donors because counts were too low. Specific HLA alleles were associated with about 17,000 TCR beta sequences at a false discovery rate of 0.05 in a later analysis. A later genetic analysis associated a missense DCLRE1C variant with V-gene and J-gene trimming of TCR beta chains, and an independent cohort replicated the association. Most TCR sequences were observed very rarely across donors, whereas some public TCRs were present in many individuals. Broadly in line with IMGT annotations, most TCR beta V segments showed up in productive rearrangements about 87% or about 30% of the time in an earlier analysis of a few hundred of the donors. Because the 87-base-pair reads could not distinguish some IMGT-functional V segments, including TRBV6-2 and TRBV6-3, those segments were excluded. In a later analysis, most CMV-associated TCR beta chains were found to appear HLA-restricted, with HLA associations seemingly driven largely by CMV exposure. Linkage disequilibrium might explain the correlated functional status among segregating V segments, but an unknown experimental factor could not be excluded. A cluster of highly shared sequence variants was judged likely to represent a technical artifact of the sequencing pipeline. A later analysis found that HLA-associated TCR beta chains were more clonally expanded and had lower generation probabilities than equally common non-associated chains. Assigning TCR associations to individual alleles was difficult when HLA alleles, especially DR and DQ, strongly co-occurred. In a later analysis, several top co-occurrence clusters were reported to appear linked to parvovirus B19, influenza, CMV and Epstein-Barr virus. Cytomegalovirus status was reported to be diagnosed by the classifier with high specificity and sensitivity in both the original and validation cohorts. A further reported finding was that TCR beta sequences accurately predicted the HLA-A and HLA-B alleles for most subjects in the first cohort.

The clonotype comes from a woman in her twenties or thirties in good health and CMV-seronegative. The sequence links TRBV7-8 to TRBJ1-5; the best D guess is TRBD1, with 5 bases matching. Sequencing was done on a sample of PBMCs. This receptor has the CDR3 CASSFGGTGSQPQHF. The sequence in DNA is TGTGCCAGCAGCTTCGGGGGAACAGGCTCTCAGCCCCAGCATTTT.